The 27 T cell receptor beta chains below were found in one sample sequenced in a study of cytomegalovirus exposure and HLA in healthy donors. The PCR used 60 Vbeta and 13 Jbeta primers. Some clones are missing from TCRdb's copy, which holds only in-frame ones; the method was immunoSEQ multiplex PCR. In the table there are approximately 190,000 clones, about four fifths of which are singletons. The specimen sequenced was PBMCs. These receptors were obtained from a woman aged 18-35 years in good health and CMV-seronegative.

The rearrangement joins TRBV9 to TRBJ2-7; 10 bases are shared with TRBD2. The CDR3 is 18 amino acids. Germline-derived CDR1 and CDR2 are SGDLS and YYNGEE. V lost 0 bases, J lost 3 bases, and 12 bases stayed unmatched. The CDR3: CASSVVGLAGVKDYEQYF. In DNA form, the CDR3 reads TGTGCCAGCAGCGTAGTTGGGCTAGCGGGAGTCAAGGACTACGAGCAGTACTTC. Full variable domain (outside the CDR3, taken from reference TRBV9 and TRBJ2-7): DSGVTQTPKHLITATGQRVTLRCSPRSGDLSVYWYQQSLDQGLQFLIQYYNGEERAKGNILERFSAQQFPDLHSELNLSSLELGDSALYFCASSVVGLAGVKDYEQYFGPGTRLTVT.

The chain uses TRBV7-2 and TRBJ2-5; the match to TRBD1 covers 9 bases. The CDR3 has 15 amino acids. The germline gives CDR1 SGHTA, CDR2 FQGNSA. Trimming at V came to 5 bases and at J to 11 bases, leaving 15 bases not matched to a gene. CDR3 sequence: CASSPSGTGSLRQYF. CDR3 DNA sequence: TGTGCCAGCAGCCCCTCCGGGACAGGGTCCCTAAGGCAGTACTTC.

The CDR3 sequence is CASSPRTSGRTGEQFF. The DNA for the CDR3 is TGTGCCAGCAGCCCACGGACTAGCGGGAGAACTGGTGAGCAGTTCTTC. V gene TRBV14 combines with J gene TRBJ2-1; 13 nucleotides align to TRBD2. Germline V gives CDR1 SGHDN, CDR2 FVKESK. The ends lost 4 bases at V and 9 bases at J; junction bases unmatched: 9. The CDR3 loop spans 16 amino acids.

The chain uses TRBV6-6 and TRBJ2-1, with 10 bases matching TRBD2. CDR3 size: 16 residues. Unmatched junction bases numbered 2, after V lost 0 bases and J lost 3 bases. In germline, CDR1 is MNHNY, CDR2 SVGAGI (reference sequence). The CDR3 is CASSYSVAGGYNEQFF. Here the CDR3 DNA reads TGTGCCAGCAGTTACTCGGTAGCGGGAGGCTACAATGAGCAGTTCTTC.

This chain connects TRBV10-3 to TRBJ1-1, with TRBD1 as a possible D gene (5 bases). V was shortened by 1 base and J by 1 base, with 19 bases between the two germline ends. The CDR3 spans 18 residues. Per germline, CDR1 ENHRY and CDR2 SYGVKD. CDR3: CAISEYRTGSDANTEAFF. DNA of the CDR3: TGTGCCATCAGTGAGTATAGAACAGGTTCAGATGCGAACACTGAAGCTTTCTTT.

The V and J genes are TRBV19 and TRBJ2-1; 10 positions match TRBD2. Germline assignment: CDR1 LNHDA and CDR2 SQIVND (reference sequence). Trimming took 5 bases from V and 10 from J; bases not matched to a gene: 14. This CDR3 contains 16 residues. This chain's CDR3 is CASSLGLATEAREQFF. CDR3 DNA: TGTGCCAGTAGTCTGGGACTAGCGACCGAAGCCCGAGAGCAGTTCTTC.

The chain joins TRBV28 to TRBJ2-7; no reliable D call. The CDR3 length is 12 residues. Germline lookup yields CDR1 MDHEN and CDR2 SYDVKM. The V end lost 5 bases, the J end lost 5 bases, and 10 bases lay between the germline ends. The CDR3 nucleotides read TGTGCCAGCAGTCTCCTCCGGGACGAGCAGTACTTC. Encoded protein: CASSLLRDEQYF.

The CDR3 spells CASSFSGGNTIYF. The CDR3, as DNA: TGTGCCAGCAGTTTCTCCGGGGGAAACACCATATATTTT. The J gene is TRBJ1-3, the V gene TRBV28; D unclear. V shed 3 bases and J shed 4 bases, with 7 bases lying between them. Per germline, CDR1 MDHEN and CDR2 SYDVKM. CDR3 size: 13 residues. Full variable domain (outside the CDR3, taken from reference TRBV28 and TRBJ1-3): DVKVTQSSRYLVKRTGEKVFLECVQDMDHENMFWYRQDPGLGLRLIYFSYDVKMKEKGDIPEGYSVSREKKERFSLILESASTNQTSMYLCASSFSGGNTIYFGEGSWLTVV.

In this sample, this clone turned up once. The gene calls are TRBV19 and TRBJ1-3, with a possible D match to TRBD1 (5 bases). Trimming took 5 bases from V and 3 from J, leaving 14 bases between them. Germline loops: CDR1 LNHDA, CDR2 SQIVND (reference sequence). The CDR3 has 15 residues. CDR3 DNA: TGTGCCAGTAGTTCCGATGGGGGGTTTGGAAACACCATATATTTT. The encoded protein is CASSSDGGFGNTIYF.

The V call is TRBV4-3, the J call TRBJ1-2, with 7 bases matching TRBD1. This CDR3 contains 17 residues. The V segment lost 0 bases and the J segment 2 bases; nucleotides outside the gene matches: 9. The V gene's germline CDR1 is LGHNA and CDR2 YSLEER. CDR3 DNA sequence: TGCGCCAGCAGCCAAGAGGAGCGGACAGGATTGAACTATGGCTACACCTTC. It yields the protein CASSQEERTGLNYGYTF.

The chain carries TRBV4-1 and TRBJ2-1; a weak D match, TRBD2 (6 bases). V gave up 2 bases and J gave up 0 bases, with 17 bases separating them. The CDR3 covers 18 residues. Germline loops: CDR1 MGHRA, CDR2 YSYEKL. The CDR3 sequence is CASSQWDFAKSSYNEQFF. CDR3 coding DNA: TGCGCCAGCAGCCAATGGGACTTCGCCAAGAGCTCCTACAATGAGCAGTTCTTC.

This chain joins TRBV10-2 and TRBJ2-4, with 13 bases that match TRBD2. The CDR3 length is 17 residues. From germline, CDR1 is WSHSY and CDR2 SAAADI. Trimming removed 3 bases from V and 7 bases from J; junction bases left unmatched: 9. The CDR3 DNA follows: TGCGCCAGCAGTGATTCACTAGCGGGAGGGGGCGGGAACATTCAGTACTTC. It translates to CASSDSLAGGGGNIQYF.

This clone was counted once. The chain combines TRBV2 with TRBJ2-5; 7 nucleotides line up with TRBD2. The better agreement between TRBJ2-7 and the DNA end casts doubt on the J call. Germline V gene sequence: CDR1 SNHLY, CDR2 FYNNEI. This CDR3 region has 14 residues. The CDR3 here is CASIKGEGSYEQYF. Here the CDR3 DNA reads TGTGCCAGCATCAAAGGGGAGGGTTCCTACGAGCAGTACTTC.

The CDR3 bases are TGTGCCAGCAGCTTGGTGTCGGGCGGGACGGCGGGGTACGAGCAGTACTTC. It is translated as CASSLVSGGTAGYEQYF. This chain joins TRBV5-6 and TRBJ2-7, with a tentative D call TRBD2 (6 bases). Germline V gives CDR1 SGHDT, CDR2 YYEEEE. Trimming left V 0 bases short and J 4 bases short, with 20 bases between. The CDR3 runs 17 residues.

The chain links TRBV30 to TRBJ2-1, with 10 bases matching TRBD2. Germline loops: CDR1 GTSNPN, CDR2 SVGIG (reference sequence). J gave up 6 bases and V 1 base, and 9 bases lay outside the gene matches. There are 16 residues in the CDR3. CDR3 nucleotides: TGTGCCTGGAGTGCCCTAGCGGGAGATTTGGGCAATGAGCAGTTCTTC. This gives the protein CAWSALAGDLGNEQFF.

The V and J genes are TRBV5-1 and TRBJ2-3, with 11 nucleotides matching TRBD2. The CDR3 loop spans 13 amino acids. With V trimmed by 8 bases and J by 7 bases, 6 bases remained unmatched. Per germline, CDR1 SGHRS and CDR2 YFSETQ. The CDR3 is CASTSGSTNTQYF. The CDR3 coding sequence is TGCGCCAGTACTAGCGGGAGTACGAATACGCAGTATTTT.

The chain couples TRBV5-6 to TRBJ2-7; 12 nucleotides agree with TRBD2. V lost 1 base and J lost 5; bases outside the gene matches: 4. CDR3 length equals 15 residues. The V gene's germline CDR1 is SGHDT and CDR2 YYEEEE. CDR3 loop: CASSLRRLAGDEQYV. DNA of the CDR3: TGTGCCAGCAGCTTGCGTAGACTAGCGGGAGACGAGCAGTACGTC.

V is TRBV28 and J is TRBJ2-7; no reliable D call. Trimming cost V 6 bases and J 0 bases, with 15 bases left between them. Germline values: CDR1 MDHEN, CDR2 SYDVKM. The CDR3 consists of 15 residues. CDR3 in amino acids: CASSSEAVGSYEQYF. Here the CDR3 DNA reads TGTGCCAGCAGCTCCGAGGCGGTGGGCTCCTACGAGCAGTACTTC.

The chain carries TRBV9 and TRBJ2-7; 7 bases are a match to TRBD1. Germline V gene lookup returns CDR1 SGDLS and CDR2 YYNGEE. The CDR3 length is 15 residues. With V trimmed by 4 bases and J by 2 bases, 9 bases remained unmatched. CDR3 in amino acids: CASSPTGTEAYEQYF. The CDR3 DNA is TGTGCCAGCAGCCCCACCGGGACAGAGGCCTACGAGCAGTACTTC. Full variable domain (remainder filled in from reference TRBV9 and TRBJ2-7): DSGVTQTPKHLITATGQRVTLRCSPRSGDLSVYWYQQSLDQGLQFLIQYYNGEERAKGNILERFSAQQFPDLHSELNLSSLELGDSALYFCASSPTGTEAYEQYFGPGTRLTVT.

The chain's CDR3 is CASSPRTPFGNTIYF. The CDR3 DNA reads TGTGCCAGCAGCCCGAGGACACCATTTGGAAACACCATATATTTT. This rearrangement joins TRBV11-3 to TRBJ1-3; TRBD1 might be the D (5 bases). Per the germline V gene, CDR1 is SGHNT and CDR2 is YENEEA. The V end lost 5 bases, the J end lost 3 bases, and 14 bases lay between the germline ends. The CDR3 contains 15 residues.

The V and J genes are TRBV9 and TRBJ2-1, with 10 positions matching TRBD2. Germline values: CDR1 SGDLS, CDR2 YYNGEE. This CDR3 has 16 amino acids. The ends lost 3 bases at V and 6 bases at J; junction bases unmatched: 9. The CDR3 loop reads CASSAPRSGRGNEQFF. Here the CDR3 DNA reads TGTGCCAGCAGCGCGCCCCGGAGCGGGAGGGGCAATGAGCAGTTCTTC.

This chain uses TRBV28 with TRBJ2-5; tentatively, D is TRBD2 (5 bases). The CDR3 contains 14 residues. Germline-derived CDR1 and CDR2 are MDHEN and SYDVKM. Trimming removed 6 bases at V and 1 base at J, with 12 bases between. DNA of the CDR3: TGTGCCAGCAGCCCCTGGCGGGCCCAAGAGACCCAGTACTTC. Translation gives CASSPWRAQETQYF. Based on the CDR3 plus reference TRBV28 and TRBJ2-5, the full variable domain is DVKVTQSSRYLVKRTGEKVFLECVQDMDHENMFWYRQDPGLGLRLIYFSYDVKMKEKGDIPEGYSVSREKKERFSLILESASTNQTSMYLCASSPWRAQETQYFGPGTRLLVL.

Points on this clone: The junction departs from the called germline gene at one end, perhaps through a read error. DNA for the CDR3: TGTTCCAGCAGCATGGGACTTCCTGGCTACACCTTC. Residues: CSSSMGLPGYTF. The V call is TRBV7-9, the J call TRBJ1-2; possible D gene TRBD1, 5 bases. CDR3 length: 12 residues. Germline-derived CDR1 and CDR2 are SEHNR and FQNEAQ (reference sequence).

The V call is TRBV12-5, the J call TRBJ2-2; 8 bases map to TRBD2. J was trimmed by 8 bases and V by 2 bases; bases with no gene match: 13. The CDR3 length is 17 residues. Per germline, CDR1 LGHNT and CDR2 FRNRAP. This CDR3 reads CASGLRGLAGSHGELFF. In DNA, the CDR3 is TGTGCTAGTGGTTTGCGTGGGTTAGCGGGATCTCATGGGGAGCTGTTTTTT.

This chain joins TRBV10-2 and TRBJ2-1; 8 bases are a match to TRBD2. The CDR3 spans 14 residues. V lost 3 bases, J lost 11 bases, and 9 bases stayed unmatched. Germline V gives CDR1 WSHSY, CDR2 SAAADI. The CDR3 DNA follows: TGCGCCAGCAGTGACGGTGGGACTAGTCTCAAGCAGTTCTTC. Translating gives CASSDGGTSLKQFF.

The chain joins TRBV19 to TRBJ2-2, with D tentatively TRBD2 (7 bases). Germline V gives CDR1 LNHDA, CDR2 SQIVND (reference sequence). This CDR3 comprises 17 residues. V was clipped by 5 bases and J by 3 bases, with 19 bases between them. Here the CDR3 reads CASSHWGGPPYTGELFF. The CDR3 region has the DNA TGTGCCAGTAGTCACTGGGGGGGGCCCCCTTACACCGGGGAGCTGTTTTTT.

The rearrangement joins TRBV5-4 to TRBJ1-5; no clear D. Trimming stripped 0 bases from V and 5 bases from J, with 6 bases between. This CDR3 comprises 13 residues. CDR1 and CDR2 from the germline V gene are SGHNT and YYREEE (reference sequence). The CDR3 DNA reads TGTGCCAGCAGCTTGGGCGAAGATCAGCCCCAGCATTTT. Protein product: CASSLGEDQPQHF.